One sample yielded the 24 T cell receptor beta chains listed below, sequenced in a study of OX40 agonist ivuxolimab in advanced cancers. Sequenced by immunoSEQ multiplex PCR; TCRdb stores in-frame clones only, minus some. The repertoire holds some 46,000 clones, with about 93% as singletons. This specimen consisted of CD4+ or CD8+ T cells sorted from blood, obtained in a trial of the OX40 agonist ivuxolimab. Every receptor here comes from an adult with an advanced solid tumor such as melanoma, head and neck, liver or kidney cancer.

The V call is TRBV7-6, the J call TRBJ2-3; D remains unclear. The germline gives CDR1 SGHVS, CDR2 FNYEAQ. The ends were cut back, 5 bases at V and 5 bases at J, with 8 bases in the middle. This CDR3 contains 12 residues. The CDR3 here is CASSPFRDTQYF. The CDR3 coding sequence is TGTGCCAGCAGCCCGTTCCGAGATACGCAGTATTTT.

This chain connects TRBV19 to TRBJ2-5; 8 nucleotides match TRBD2. Germline CDR1 and CDR2: LNHDA and SQIVND (reference sequence). CDR3 length equals 17 residues. Trimming removed 5 bases from V and 5 bases from J; junction bases left unmatched: 16. The CDR3 DNA reads TGTGCCAGTAGTCCTTCTAGGAGCGGGAGTGGTTGGGAGACCCAGTACTTC. Protein sequence: CASSPSRSGSGWETQYF. The complete variable domain, with remaining parts taken from reference TRBV19 and TRBJ2-5, reads DGGITQSPKYLFRKEGQNVTLSCEQNLNHDAMYWYRQDPGQGLRLIYYSQIVNDFQKGDIAEGYSVSREKKESFPLTVTSAQKNPTAFYLCASSPSRSGSGWETQYFGPGTRLLVL.

The chain links TRBV6-4 to TRBJ2-7, with 7 bases aligning to TRBD2. The J segment lost 0 bases and the V segment lost 5 bases, leaving 16 bases of the junction unmatched. This CDR3 has 18 amino acids. Germline CDR1 reads MRHNA; CDR2 reads SNTAGT. The CDR3 DNA is TGTGCCAGCAGTCCTCCAAGGGACTCGGGGAGGGTCTCCTACGAGCAGTACTTC. This translates into CASSPPRDSGRVSYEQYF.

This chain joins TRBV2 and TRBJ1-2; 9 positions match TRBD1. This CDR3 has 12 residues. Germline V gene sequence: CDR1 SNHLY, CDR2 FYNNEI. V was clipped by 8 bases and J by 8 bases; unmatched bases: 6. This CDR3 is CASPGTGYGYTF. CDR3 sequence (DNA): TGTGCCAGCCCCGGGACAGGGTACGGCTACACCTTC. The variable domain in full, with the rest retrieved from reference TRBV2 and TRBJ1-2, is EPEVTQTPSHQVTQMGQEVILRCVPISNHLYFYWYRQILGQKVEFLVSFYNNEISEKSEIFDDQFSVERPDGSNFTLKIRSTKLEDSAMYFCASPGTGYGYTFGSGTRLTVV.

The chain joins TRBV9 to TRBJ2-1, with D hard to call. Per germline, CDR1 SGDLS and CDR2 YYNGEE. This CDR3 comprises 11 residues. The ends were cut back, 3 bases at V and 10 bases at J, with 8 bases in the middle. The CDR3 is CASSGLSEQFF. In DNA, the CDR3 is TGTGCCAGCAGCGGACTTTCGGAGCAGTTCTTC.

The chain couples TRBV5-4 to TRBJ2-3, with TRBD2 matching 7 bases. The V gene end was trimmed by 0 bases and the J gene end by 0 bases; junction bases not matched to a gene: 7. The CDR3 has 17 amino acids. Germline CDR1 and CDR2: SGHNT and YYREEE (reference sequence). The CDR3 loop is CASSLAGGKPSTDTQYF. The CDR3 bases are TGTGCCAGCAGCTTGGCCGGGGGGAAACCCAGCACAGATACGCAGTATTTT.

This clone appeared a single time. This chain uses TRBV27 with TRBJ2-7; D is ambiguous. Germline CDR1 and CDR2: MNHEY and SMNVEV (reference sequence). This CDR3 spans 13 amino acids. The germline V and J ends were trimmed by 3 bases and 1 base, with 7 bases remaining between them. As DNA, the CDR3 is TGTGCCAGCAGTTTCTCCGTGTCCTACGAGCAGTACTTC. It encodes CASSFSVSYEQYF.

The chain links TRBV14 to TRBJ2-7; maybe TRBD1 (5 bases). From germline, CDR1 is SGHDN and CDR2 FVKESK. The CDR3 length is 14 residues. V was clipped by 3 bases and J by 1 base, with 10 bases between them. The CDR3 nucleotides read TGTGCCAGCAGCCACACAGGCGGTTCCTACGAGCAGTACTTC. This translates into CASSHTGGSYEQYF.

The chain joins TRBV5-5 to TRBJ2-3, with 10 bases fitting TRBD2. J lost 5 bases, V lost 2 bases, and 2 bases had no gene match. The CDR3 length is 14 residues. Germline-derived CDR1 and CDR2 are SGHKS and YYEKEE (reference sequence). As DNA, the CDR3 is TGTGCCAGCAGCTTAGCGGGAGGGGGAGATACGCAGTATTTT. Translated: CASSLAGGGDTQYF.

This chain uses TRBV6-5 with TRBJ2-7; TRBD2 aligns across 10 bases. CDR3 length: 16 residues. Losses at the gene ends were 4 bases for V and 2 bases for J; bases not matched to a gene: 8. Germline CDR1 reads MNHEY; CDR2 reads SVGAGI. CDR3 loop: CASSSRSGTSAYEQYF. Here the CDR3 DNA reads TGTGCCAGCAGTTCTCGATCCGGGACTAGCGCCTACGAGCAGTACTTC.

CDR3 residues: CASSSGLAGHEQYF. DNA for the CDR3: TGTGCCAGCAGCTCAGGACTAGCGGGACACGAGCAGTACTTC. The rearrangement uses TRBV11-3 and TRBJ2-7, with TRBD2 matching over 12 bases. The germline gives CDR1 SGHNT, CDR2 YENEEA. J was trimmed by 5 bases and V by 4 bases; bases with no gene match: 3. The CDR3 runs to 14 residues.

The rearrangement uses TRBV11-2 and TRBJ2-1, with a weak D call TRBD2 (5 bases). V was shortened by 2 bases and J by 2 bases, with 16 bases between the two germline ends. This CDR3 has 17 residues. Germline CDR1 is SGHAT and CDR2 is FQNNGV. CDR3 loop: CASSLNPQERPYNEQFF. CDR3 sequence (DNA): TGTGCCAGCAGCTTAAACCCCCAGGAGCGGCCCTACAATGAGCAGTTCTTC.

The chain has TRBV7-2 and TRBJ2-4; D call uncertain. The germline V gene encodes CDR1 SGHTA and CDR2 FQGNSA. With 0 bases removed from V and 0 bases from J, the gap between germline ends came to 9 bases. CDR3 size: 16 residues. The CDR3 here is CASSLARRGAKNIQYF. CDR3 coding DNA: TGTGCCAGCAGCTTAGCGCGCCGAGGAGCCAAAAACATTCAGTACTTC. Full variable domain (missing parts from reference TRBV7-2 and TRBJ2-4): GAGVSQSPSNKVTEKGKDVELRCDPISGHTALYWYRQSLGQGLEFLIYFQGNSAPDKSGLPSDRFSAERTGGSVSTLTIQRTQQEDSAVYLCASSLARRGAKNIQYFGAGTRLSVL.

The chain employs TRBV5-6 and TRBJ2-7; either TRBD1 or TRBD2 may fit D (5 bases each). V was clipped by 0 bases and J by 0 bases, with 10 bases between them. CDR3 length equals 15 residues. Germline V gene sequence: CDR1 SGHDT, CDR2 YYEEEE. CDR3 loop: CASSLGDPSSYEQYF. The CDR3, as DNA: TGTGCCAGCAGCTTGGGGGACCCGAGCTCCTACGAGCAGTACTTC. The full variable domain, completed using reference TRBV5-6 and TRBJ2-7, is DAGVTQSPTHLIKTRGQQVTLRCSPKSGHDTVSWYQQALGQGPQFIFQYYEEEERQRGNFPDRFSGHQFPNYSSELNVNALLLGDSALYLCASSLGDPSSYEQYFGPGTRLTVT.

This chain joins TRBV7-9 and TRBJ1-2; 8 bases map to TRBD1. V shed 0 bases and J 5 bases; nucleotides not matched to a gene: 5. The CDR3 has 15 amino acids. The germline gives CDR1 SEHNR, CDR2 FQNEAQ (reference sequence). The CDR3 coding sequence is TGTGCCAGCAGCTTAGCCCCGACAGGGGAATATGGCTACACCTTC. As protein: CASSLAPTGEYGYTF. Using reference TRBV7-9 and TRBJ1-2 for the parts outside the CDR3, the full variable domain is DTGVSQNPRHKITKRGQNVTFRCDPISEHNRLYWYRQTLGQGPEFLTYFQNEAQLEKSRLLSDRFSAERPKGSFSTLEIQRTEQGDSAMYLCASSLAPTGEYGYTFGSGTRLTVV.

The chain carries TRBV4-2 and TRBJ2-1; 7 bases match TRBD1. Germline CDR1 is LGHNA and CDR2 is YNFKEQ. V gave up 4 bases and J gave up 4 bases; unmatched junction bases: 10. There are 16 residues in the CDR3. CDR3 in amino acids: CASSPEDRDLYNEQFF. The CDR3 nucleotides read TGTGCCAGCAGCCCAGAAGACAGGGATCTTTACAATGAGCAGTTCTTC.

The chain combines TRBV7-9 with TRBJ2-7; 8 bases map to TRBD1. The CDR3 is 15 amino acids. Germline V CDR1 and CDR2: SEHNR, FQNEAQ (reference sequence). V dropped 4 bases and J dropped 1; count of bases not matched to a gene: 6. The CDR3 region is CASSSAGTGSYEQYF. DNA of the CDR3: TGTGCCAGCAGCTCAGCCGGGACAGGTTCCTACGAGCAGTACTTC.

V usage is TRBV4-2 and J usage is TRBJ2-3, with D maybe TRBD1 (6 bases). Germline values: CDR1 LGHNA, CDR2 YNFKEQ. The CDR3 covers 15 residues. With 1 base removed from V and 2 bases from J, the gap between germline ends came to 10 bases. The CDR3 region has the DNA TGTGCCAGCAGCCAAGTGGACAGTTACACAGATACGCAGTATTTT. Amino acids: CASSQVDSYTDTQYF.

V is TRBV15 and J is TRBJ1-4; 10 nucleotides agree with TRBD1. V lost 2 bases and J lost 7; bases outside the gene matches: 4. This CDR3 has 15 residues. Germline CDR1 reads LNHNV; CDR2 reads YYDKDF (reference sequence). The CDR3 DNA reads as TGTGCCACCAGCAGATCTCGGACAGGGGGTGAAAAACTGTTTTTT. Amino acid sequence: CATSRSRTGGEKLFF.

J is TRBJ2-7 and V is TRBV7-2, with 9 nucleotides matching TRBD1. The CDR3 totals 15 residues. Germline CDR1 SGHTA, CDR2 FQGNSA. Unmatched junction bases numbered 5, after V lost 3 bases and J lost 2 bases. In DNA, the CDR3 is TGTGCCAGCAGCTTCCGGGACAGGGACACCTACGAGCAGTACTTC. This codes for CASSFRDRDTYEQYF. Based on the CDR3 plus reference TRBV7-2 and TRBJ2-7, the full variable domain is GAGVSQSPSNKVTEKGKDVELRCDPISGHTALYWYRQSLGQGLEFLIYFQGNSAPDKSGLPSDRFSAERTGGSVSTLTIQRTQQEDSAVYLCASSFRDRDTYEQYFGPGTRLTVT.

The V and J genes are TRBV5-5 and TRBJ1-1; perhaps TRBD1 as D (6 bases). Trimming took off 0 bases at V and 8 bases at J, with 11 bases between the two ends. The CDR3 runs to 13 residues. Looked up from germline, CDR1 is SGHKS and CDR2 is YYEKEE (reference sequence). The CDR3 here is CASSLEQGLEAFF. As DNA, the CDR3 is TGTGCCAGCAGCTTGGAACAGGGATTAGAAGCTTTCTTT. The entire variable domain, with the rest obtained from reference TRBV5-5 and TRBJ1-1, is as follows: DAGVTQSPTHLIKTRGQQVTLRCSPISGHKSVSWYQQVLGQGPQFIFQYYEKEERGRGNFPDRFSARQFPNYSSELNVNALLLGDSALYLCASSLEQGLEAFFGQGTRLTVV.

The chain carries TRBV10-3 and TRBJ1-1; D possibly corresponds to TRBD1 (5 bases). Germline lookup yields CDR1 ENHRY and CDR2 SYGVKD. Trimming removed 2 bases from V and 1 base from J, with 17 bases in between. The CDR3 covers 17 residues. CDR3 in DNA: TGTGCCATCAGTGAGAAATGGTATGGGGGTGGGAACACTGAAGCTTTCTTT. It translates to CAISEKWYGGGNTEAFF.

The CDR3 reads CASSVGDLGSYEQYF. Here the CDR3 DNA reads TGTGCCAGCAGCGTAGGTGACCTGGGCTCCTACGAGCAGTACTTC. The chain joins TRBV9 to TRBJ2-7; D is undetermined. In germline, CDR1 is SGDLS, CDR2 YYNGEE. Between the trimmed V and J ends, which lost 0 bases and 0 bases, there was a span of 10 bases. CDR3 length: 15 amino acids.

V is TRBV7-3 and J is TRBJ2-3; tentative D call: TRBD2 (5 bases). This CDR3 has 17 residues. The V and J ends lost 5 bases and 5 bases respectively, with 23 bases between them. Looked up from germline, CDR1 is SGHTA and CDR2 is FQGTGA. CDR3 coding DNA: TGTGCCAGCAGCCAAGACCGGACTCCCAAAAGAGAAGATACGCAGTATTTT. Residues: CASSQDRTPKREDTQYF.